These T cell receptor beta chains were read from a single sample in a study of T cell responses to AZD1222 COVID-19 vaccine. The data were produced by immunoSEQ multiplex PCR, yet TCRdb's version contains in-frame clones alone and is incomplete. The sample holds 110,000 or so clones, approximately 90% seen once. The material was peripheral blood, obtained 28 days after the second AZD1222 dose. These receptors were collected from an adult who received the AZD1222 COVID-19 vaccine. The CDR3 runs from the conserved cysteine through the conserved F or W. A D gene is named only where the DNA matches it firmly. Rows give clone size only sometimes, using once, few, many, or a class for an expanded clone.

.	14	.	TRBV28	TRBJ2-7	TGTGCCAGCAGTCCTGGACAAGCTTCCTACGAGCAGTACTTC	CASSPGQASYEQYF
.	12	.	TRBV6-5	TRBJ2-5	TGTGCCAGGGAGGGGGGGATGCAGACCCAGTACTTC	CAREGGMQTQYF
TRBD2	14	.	TRBV5-5	TRBJ2-7	TGTGCCAGCAGCTTGGCTCTGGGGGGGTACGAGCAGTACTTC	CASSLALGGYEQYF
.	14	.	TRBV11-3	TRBJ2-2	TGTGCCAGCAGCTTTATCTCGAACACCGGGGAGCTGTTTTTT	CASSFISNTGELFF
.	15	once	TRBV6-5	TRBJ2-3	TGTGCCAGCAGTTCATCCGTGTGGGGCACAGATACGCAGTATTTT	CASSSSVWGTDTQYF
.	13	.	TRBV6-5	TRBJ2-3	TGTGCCAGCAGCTTCCGGGGGTACGATACGCAGTATTTT	CASSFRGYDTQYF
.	13	.	TRBV12-3/TRBV12-4	TRBJ1-2	TGTGCCAGCAGTTTAGGGGATTACCATGGCTACACCTTC	CASSLGDYHGYTF
.	12	.	TRBV7-2	TRBJ2-7	TGTGCCAGCAGCTTAGGCGGTTGGGAGCAGTACTTC	CASSLGGWEQYF
.	16	.	TRBV7-9	TRBJ1-3	TGTGCCAGCAGCTTAGCCCCAGAGGCCCTCGGAAACACCATATATTTT	CASSLAPEALGNTIYF
.	15	.	TRBV4-3	TRBJ1-2	TGCGCCAGCAGCCAAGAAAATAAGGGACTCTATGGCTACACCTTC	CASSQENKGLYGYTF
TRBD1	15	.	TRBV4-1	TRBJ1-2	TGCGCCAGCAGCCAAGGAGGACAGGCGTCTGATGGCTACACCTTC	CASSQGGQASDGYTF
TRBD2	13	.	TRBV7-2	TRBJ2-7	TGTGCCAGCAGACTAGCGGGGGGTTACGAGCAGTACTTC	CASRLAGGYEQYF
.	15	.	TRBV24-1	TRBJ2-3	TGTGCCACCAGTGATGTGACTGAGGGCACAGATACGCAGTATTTT	CATSDVTEGTDTQYF